Listed below are T cell receptor beta chains from one sample, sequenced in a study of T-cell reconstitution after alpha-beta-depleted transplantation in children. TCRdb recomputed calls from the PCR reads with MiXCR, one row per CDR3 protein. The sample yields about 250,000 distinct CDR3 sequences, roughly a quarter seen once. Sequencing used PBMCs, mostly from graft donor cells, obtained 360 days after TCRalphabeta/CD19-depleted stem cell transplant. The source of these receptors is a female patient aged 2-10 years who had a stem cell transplant for congenital amegakaryocytic thrombocytopenia, so the T cells may come from the graft donor. Both conserved end residues are part of each CDR3. The order of the fields is D gene, clone size, V gene, J gene, CDR3 length, CDR3 protein, CDR3 DNA. D genes are given only for firm matches. Clone size is stated in some rows and not others, as once, few, many or a class when expanded.

>.|.|TRBV2|TRBJ1-4|17
CASSDRAELATNEKLFF
TGTGCCAGCAGTGATAGGGCCGAACTTGCAACTAATGAAAAACTGTTTTTT
>TRBD1|few|TRBV4-1|TRBJ1-2|16
CASSHKAGTGNYGYTF
TGCGCCAGCAGCCATAAGGCCGGGACAGGGAACTATGGCTACACCTTC
>.|.|TRBV4-3|TRBJ2-1|15
CASSQEGVAGNEQFF
TGCGCCAGCAGCCAAGAGGGGGTAGCCGGCAATGAGCAGTTCTTC
>.|few|TRBV21-1|TRBJ2-1|20
CASSKGGTEKTNTPYNEQFF
TGTGCCAGCAGCAAAGGTGGGACTGAGAAAACAAATACCCCTTACAATGAGCAGTTCTTC
>TRBD2|.|TRBV12-3/TRBV12-4|TRBJ2-1|15
CASSFRLAVYNEQFF
TGTGCCAGCAGTTTTAGACTAGCGGTTTACAATGAGCAGTTCTTC
>.|many|TRBV5-1|TRBJ2-3|16
CASSLDRRPAGDTQYF
TGCGCCAGCAGCTTGGATCGGCGACCTGCGGGGGATACGCAGTATTTT
>.|.|TRBV20-1|TRBJ1-5|13
CSASRDSIQPQHF
TGCAGTGCTAGCAGGGATTCAATTCAGCCCCAGCATTTT
>.|few|TRBV5-5|TRBJ2-1|16
CASSLAAVSSYNEQFF
TGTGCCAGCAGCTTGGCCGCGGTCAGCTCCTACAATGAGCAGTTCTTC
>TRBD2|few|TRBV10-2|TRBJ2-2|16
CASSVGSGGYTGELFF
TGCGCCAGCAGTGTAGGTAGCGGGGGGTACACCGGGGAGCTGTTTTTT
>.|.|TRBV10-2|TRBJ2-1|13
CASSVPSENEQFF
TGCGCCAGCAGTGTCCCTAGCGAGAATGAGCAGTTCTTC
>.|.|TRBV18|TRBJ2-1|13
CASSPNRDSKQFF
TGTGCCAGCTCACCAAACCGGGACTCCAAGCAGTTCTTC
>TRBD1|many|TRBV5-1|TRBJ2-5|15
CASSRTTGDLGKPYF
TGCGCCAGCAGCCGAACAACAGGGGACCTGGGGAAACCTTACTTC
>.|.|TRBV25-1|TRBJ1-1|13
CASSEVGNTEAFF
TGTGCCAGCAGTGAGGTAGGGAACACTGAAGCTTTCTTT
>.|.|TRBV5-4|TRBJ2-2|14
CASSQEVNTGELFF
TGTGCCAGCAGCCAGGAGGTTAACACCGGGGAGCTGTTTTTT
>.|.|TRBV7-8|TRBJ2-1|15
CASSSRVDSLAEQFF
TGTGCCAGCAGCTCCCGAGTAGATAGCCTGGCTGAGCAGTTCTTC
>TRBD1|.|TRBV28|TRBJ2-3|17
CASRAPPSDRGGDTQYF
TGTGCCAGCAGGGCCCCCCCCTCGGACAGGGGGGGAGATACGCAGTATTTT
>TRBD1|.|TRBV5-1|TRBJ2-5|15
CASSLEQGAWETQYF
TGCGCCAGCAGCTTGGAACAGGGGGCATGGGAGACCCAGTACTTC
>.|few|TRBV7-8|TRBJ2-7|15
CASSQGGRGIDEQYF
TGTGCCAGCAGCCAAGGAGGCAGGGGAATCGACGAGCAGTACTTC
>TRBD1|.|TRBV11-1|TRBJ2-6|19
CASSSSRDSAPGGANVLTF
TGTGCCAGCAGCTCATCACGGGACAGCGCCCCAGGAGGGGCCAACGTCCTGACTTTC
>.|.|TRBV27|TRBJ2-7|15
CASSLSRATPYEQYF
TGTGCCAGCAGTTTGTCCAGGGCCACCCCCTACGAGCAGTACTTC
>.|few|TRBV7-9|TRBJ2-3|16
CASTTLSWSPRDTQYF
TGTGCCAGCACAACCCTGTCGTGGTCCCCTCGCGATACGCAGTATTTT
>TRBD2|many|TRBV5-1|TRBJ2-2|16
CATSGLAGANTGELFF
TGCGCCACCTCGGGACTAGCGGGAGCGAACACCGGGGAGCTGTTTTTT
>.|few|TRBV15|TRBJ1-5|16
CATSRDPRVTNQPQHF
TGTGCCACCAGCAGAGATCCCAGGGTTACCAATCAGCCCCAGCATTTT
>.|.|TRBV5-1|TRBJ2-7|15
CASAAGQLNSYEQYF
TGCGCCAGCGCCGCGGGACAGCTGAACTCCTACGAGCAGTACTTC
>.|.|TRBV5-6|TRBJ1-1|15
CASSLPRASNTEAFF
TGTGCCAGCAGCTTGCCTCGGGCGTCCAACACTGAAGCTTTCTTT
>.|.|TRBV6-2/TRBV6-3|TRBJ1-1|11
CASTTNTEAFF
TGTGCCAGCACGACAAACACTGAAGCTTTCTTT
>.|few|TRBV12-3/TRBV12-4|TRBJ1-2|16
CASSLVGKAINYGYTF
TGTGCCAGCAGTTTAGTAGGGAAGGCAATTAACTATGGCTACACCTTC
>.|few|TRBV27|TRBJ1-2|13
CASSLEGFYGYTF
TGTGCCAGCAGTTTAGAAGGGTTCTATGGCTACACCTTC
>.|.|TRBV7-9|TRBJ2-1|14
CASSLVAFSNEQFF
TGTGCCAGCAGCTTAGTTGCGTTCTCCAATGAGCAGTTCTTC
>TRBD1|.|TRBV18|TRBJ2-7|15
CASSPMMGQTYEQYF
TGTGCCAGCTCACCAATGATGGGACAGACCTACGAGCAGTACTTC
>TRBD1|few|TRBV27|TRBJ1-4|15
CASRASGTGGEKLFF
TGTGCCAGCAGGGCCTCCGGGACAGGGGGTGAAAAACTGTTTTTT
>TRBD1|once|TRBV2|TRBJ2-5|12
CASTGQGETQYF
TGTGCCAGCACGGGACAGGGAGAGACCCAGTACTTC
>.|.|TRBV5-1|TRBJ2-6|15
CASSLGPVGANVLTF
TGCGCCAGCAGCTTGGGACCGGTCGGGGCCAACGTCCTGACTTTC
>TRBD1|.|TRBV7-2|TRBJ1-6|15
CASSLDRASNSPLHF
TGTGCCAGCAGCCTCGACAGGGCCTCTAATTCACCCCTCCACTTT
>TRBD1|many|TRBV5-4|TRBJ2-5|14
CASSWTGGRETQYF
TGTGCCAGCAGCTGGACAGGGGGCCGAGAGACCCAGTACTTC
>TRBD1|few|TRBV28|TRBJ2-7|14
CASRPRDRVHEQYF
TGTGCCAGCAGACCTCGGGACAGGGTCCACGAGCAGTACTTC
>.|.|TRBV5-6|TRBJ2-2|14
CASKPGYNTGELFF
TGTGCCAGCAAACCGGGATACAACACCGGGGAGCTGTTTTTT
>.|.|TRBV6-1|TRBJ1-5|15
CASSPSDRGNQPQHF
TGTGCCAGCAGCCCCTCGGACAGAGGCAATCAGCCCCAGCATTTT
>TRBD1|.|TRBV20-1|TRBJ1-1|10
CSASEGAAFF
TGCAGTGCTAGTGAGGGGGCGGCTTTCTTT
>TRBD2|few|TRBV12-3/TRBV12-4|TRBJ2-3|14
CASSFSGRADTQYF
TGTGCCAGCAGTTTCTCCGGGAGGGCCGATACGCAGTATTTT
>TRBD1|few|TRBV3-1|TRBJ2-7|15
CASSQGGQSSYEQYF
TGTGCCAGCAGCCAAGGGGGACAGTCCTCCTACGAGCAGTACTTC
>TRBD1|.|TRBV5-8|TRBJ2-1|16
CASSLYGTVFRDEQFF
TGTGCCAGCAGCTTGTACGGGACAGTGTTTCGGGATGAGCAGTTCTTC
>.|few|TRBV5-6|TRBJ1-2|13
CASSLEAVDGYTF
TGTGCCAGCAGCTTGGAAGCAGTCGATGGCTACACCTTC
>.|few|TRBV12-3/TRBV12-4|TRBJ2-3|16
CASSIPPGPGTDTQYF
TGTGCCAGCAGTATTCCGCCAGGCCCTGGCACAGATACGCAGTATTTT
>.|few|TRBV12-3/TRBV12-4|TRBJ2-3|14
CASSLLSGGDTQYF
TGTGCCAGCAGTTTATTGTCCGGCGGTGATACGCAGTATTTT
>.|.|TRBV11-2|TRBJ2-1|16
CASSPLRGQLYNEQFF
TGTGCCAGCAGCCCTCTGCGGGGACAACTATACAATGAGCAGTTCTTC
>TRBD2|.|TRBV12-3/TRBV12-4|TRBJ2-7|14
CASGVTSGAYEQYF
TGTGCCAGCGGTGTGACTAGCGGGGCCTACGAGCAGTACTTC
>.|many|TRBV3-1|TRBJ2-7|13
CASSQRLSYEQYF
TGTGCCAGCAGCCAACGTCTCTCCTACGAGCAGTACTTC
>.|few|TRBV9|TRBJ1-2|13
CASSVGILYGYTF
TGTGCCAGCAGCGTTGGGATACTTTATGGCTACACCTTC